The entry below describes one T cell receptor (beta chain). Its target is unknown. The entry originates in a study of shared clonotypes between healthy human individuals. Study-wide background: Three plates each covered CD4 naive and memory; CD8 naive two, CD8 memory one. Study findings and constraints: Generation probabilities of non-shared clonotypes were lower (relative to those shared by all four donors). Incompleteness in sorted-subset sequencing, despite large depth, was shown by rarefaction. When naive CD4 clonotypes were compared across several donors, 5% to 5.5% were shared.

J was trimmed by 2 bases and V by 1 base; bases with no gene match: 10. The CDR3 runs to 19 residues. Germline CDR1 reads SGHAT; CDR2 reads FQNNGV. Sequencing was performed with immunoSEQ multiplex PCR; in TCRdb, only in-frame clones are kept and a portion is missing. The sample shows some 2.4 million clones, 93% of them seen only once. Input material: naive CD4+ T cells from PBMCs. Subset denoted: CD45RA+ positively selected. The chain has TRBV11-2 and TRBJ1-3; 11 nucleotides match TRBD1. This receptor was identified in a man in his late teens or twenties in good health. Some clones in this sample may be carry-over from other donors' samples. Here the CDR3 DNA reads TGTGCCAGCAGCTTAGCCGGGACAGGGGGTTATTATGCTGGAAACACCATATATTTT. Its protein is CASSLAGTGGYYAGNTIYF.